This TCR beta chain was identified during a study of T cells in women clearing cervical HPV infection. Points on this clone: Antigen unknown. The DNA ends 3 residues before the CDR3 does, and the rest of the CDR3 is filled in from the germline J gene.

Broader study findings: Richness plus V gene abundances separated cases from controls with AUC about 0.8.

Germline V gene sequence: CDR1 GTSNPN, CDR2 SVGIG (reference sequence). The CDR3 is 13 amino acids. The method was immunoSEQ multiplex PCR; TCRdb's version includes in-frame clones alone and lacks a portion of them. Its clone listing holds some 46,000 clones. What was sequenced was blood buffy coat. The source of this sequence is a woman aged 18 to 75 with a cervical HPV16 infection that either progressed to CIN3+ or cleared (not recorded which). The J gene is TRBJ2-3, the V gene TRBV30, with 10 positions matching TRBD1. The CDR3 loop reads CAWEGDRGQPQYF. CDR3 DNA, as far as it was read: TGTGCCTGGGAGGGGGACAGGGGTCAGCCG.